The rows below give T cell receptor beta chains drawn from one sample of a study of blood T cell repertoires in COVID-19. Generated by immunoSEQ multiplex PCR, the TCRdb table keeps only in-frame clones and is missing some. Of hundreds of thousands of clones in the sample, 79% are singletons; the top ten hold 4%. Sample: peripheral blood. The receptors originated from a woman aged 40-49 years with active or convalescent COVID-19. CDR3s include the opening cysteine and the closing phenylalanine or tryptophan. A D gene is named only where the DNA matches it firmly. Not every row has a clone size; where given, it reads once, few, many or a size class.

abundance: -; d_gene: -; j_gene: TRBJ2-2; v_gene: TRBV6-1; CDR3nt: TGTGCCAGCAGTGAAGCGCAAGGATACAGGACCTTTGTGACCGGGGAGCTGTTTTTT; CDR3aa: CASSEAQGYRTFVTGELFF
abundance: once; d_gene: -; j_gene: TRBJ2-3; v_gene: TRBV14; CDR3nt: TGTGCCAGCAGCGTCCGGGGATCGGATACGCAGTATTTT; CDR3aa: CASSVRGSDTQYF
abundance: -; d_gene: TRBD2; j_gene: TRBJ2-3; v_gene: TRBV14; CDR3nt: TGTGCCAGCAGCCAAGACGGGCTAGCGGGGACGCAGTATTTT; CDR3aa: CASSQDGLAGTQYF
abundance: -; d_gene: -; j_gene: TRBJ1-1; v_gene: TRBV7-8; CDR3nt: TGTGCCAGCAGCTTCCCAGATTACACTGAAGCTTTCTTT; CDR3aa: CASSFPDYTEAFF
abundance: -; d_gene: TRBD2; j_gene: TRBJ2-3; v_gene: TRBV28; CDR3nt: TGTGCCAGCAAACGCGGGGGATTCACAGATACGCAGTATTTT; CDR3aa: CASKRGGFTDTQYF
abundance: -; d_gene: TRBD2; j_gene: TRBJ2-1; v_gene: TRBV10-3; CDR3nt: TGTGCCATCAGCCGGGGGGTAGATGAGCAGTTCTTC; CDR3aa: CAISRGVDEQFF
abundance: few; d_gene: TRBD1; j_gene: TRBJ1-1; v_gene: TRBV30; CDR3nt: TGTGCCTCGAGGGGGCGCGTGAACACTGAAGCTTTCTTT; CDR3aa: CASRGRVNTEAFF
abundance: -; d_gene: TRBD1; j_gene: TRBJ1-4; v_gene: TRBV29-1; CDR3nt: TGCAGCGTTGCCGCAGGGGGGGAAAAACTGTTTTTT; CDR3aa: CSVAAGGEKLFF
abundance: -; d_gene: -; j_gene: TRBJ2-2; v_gene: TRBV4-1; CDR3nt: TGCGCCAGCAGCCGGAGCAGGGGTAAACCCGGGGAGCTGTTTTTT; CDR3aa: CASSRSRGKPGELFF
abundance: few; d_gene: -; j_gene: TRBJ2-5; v_gene: TRBV5-1; CDR3nt: TGCGCCAGCAGCTTGGATCTGGACAGTTTAATTACCCAGTACTTC; CDR3aa: CASSLDLDSLITQYF
abundance: -; d_gene: -; j_gene: TRBJ1-6; v_gene: TRBV19; CDR3nt: TGTGCCAGTAGTCTGTTGAGCTCCTATAATTCACCCCTCCACTTT; CDR3aa: CASSLLSSYNSPLHF
abundance: -; d_gene: -; j_gene: TRBJ1-3; v_gene: TRBV5-1; CDR3nt: TGCGCCAGCAGCTTGGACAGGGCTGGAAACACCATATATTTT; CDR3aa: CASSLDRAGNTIYF
abundance: -; d_gene: -; j_gene: TRBJ1-5; v_gene: TRBV2; CDR3nt: TGTGCCAGCAGAGGAGACACCGGGAAGCCCCAGCATTTT; CDR3aa: CASRGDTGKPQHF
abundance: -; d_gene: -; j_gene: TRBJ2-1; v_gene: TRBV7-8; CDR3nt: TGTGCCAGCAAATCCTTCGGTGCGGGGAGCGGCAATGAGCAGTTCTTC; CDR3aa: CASKSFGAGSGNEQFF
abundance: -; d_gene: -; j_gene: TRBJ2-2; v_gene: TRBV5-1; CDR3nt: TGCGCCAGCAGCTTAGAGGGAAGAGACACCGGGGAGCTGTTTTTT; CDR3aa: CASSLEGRDTGELFF
abundance: few; d_gene: TRBD1; j_gene: TRBJ2-2; v_gene: TRBV19; CDR3nt: TGTGCCAGTAGTACAGAGACAGGGTGGACCGGGGAGCTGTTTTTT; CDR3aa: CASSTETGWTGELFF
abundance: -; d_gene: TRBD2; j_gene: TRBJ2-1; v_gene: TRBV24-1; CDR3nt: TGTGCCACCAGTTCCGGGACTAGCGGGGGGGCGGTCGGTAATGAGCAGTTCTTC; CDR3aa: CATSSGTSGGAVGNEQFF
abundance: -; d_gene: -; j_gene: TRBJ1-2; v_gene: TRBV27; CDR3nt: TGTGCCAGCAGTTTTACAGGGTCCTATGGCTACACCTTC; CDR3aa: CASSFTGSYGYTF
abundance: -; d_gene: TRBD1; j_gene: TRBJ1-2; v_gene: TRBV9; CDR3nt: TGTGCCAGCAGCGGAAACAGGGGGCCGAACTATGGCTACACCTTC; CDR3aa: CASSGNRGPNYGYTF
abundance: once; d_gene: -; j_gene: TRBJ1-5; v_gene: TRBV12-3/TRBV12-4; CDR3nt: TGTGCCAGCAGTTTAGGTTCAAATCAGCCCCAGCATTTT; CDR3aa: CASSLGSNQPQHF
abundance: once; d_gene: -; j_gene: TRBJ2-3; v_gene: TRBV27; CDR3nt: TGTGCCAGCAGTTCCTACCCCACAGATACGCAGTATTTT; CDR3aa: CASSSYPTDTQYF
abundance: -; d_gene: TRBD1; j_gene: TRBJ1-2; v_gene: TRBV11-2; CDR3nt: TGTGCCAGCAGCAGCACAGGGGTGGGCGTTGGCTACACCTTC; CDR3aa: CASSSTGVGVGYTF
abundance: -; d_gene: -; j_gene: TRBJ1-5; v_gene: TRBV30; CDR3nt: TGTGCCTGGAGTGTACGAGGAGGGAGGAGCAATCAGCCCCAGCATTTT; CDR3aa: CAWSVRGGRSNQPQHF
abundance: -; d_gene: -; j_gene: TRBJ1-6; v_gene: TRBV27; CDR3nt: TGTGCCAGCAGTTCAGGGGTTTTGGGGAATTCACCCCTCCACTTT; CDR3aa: CASSSGVLGNSPLHF
abundance: -; d_gene: -; j_gene: TRBJ2-2; v_gene: TRBV12-3/TRBV12-4; CDR3nt: TGTGCCAGCACCGCGGTTCGGACCGGGGAGCTGTTTTTT; CDR3aa: CASTAVRTGELFF
abundance: -; d_gene: -; j_gene: TRBJ1-5; v_gene: TRBV10-1; CDR3nt: TGCGCCAGCAGTGTCCCCAGGGATCAGCCCCAGCATTTT; CDR3aa: CASSVPRDQPQHF
abundance: -; d_gene: TRBD2; j_gene: TRBJ2-5; v_gene: TRBV7-6; CDR3nt: TGTGCCAGCAGCGGCGGACTAGCGGGGAACCAAGAGACCCAGTACTTC; CDR3aa: CASSGGLAGNQETQYF
abundance: -; d_gene: TRBD1; j_gene: TRBJ1-1; v_gene: TRBV10-3; CDR3nt: TGTGCCAGCGGGACAGGCGAGATGAACACTGAAGCTTTCTTT; CDR3aa: CASGTGEMNTEAFF
abundance: -; d_gene: TRBD1; j_gene: TRBJ1-1; v_gene: TRBV27; CDR3nt: TGTGCCAGCAGTTTAGAACCCCTCTTGACAGGGGTAACTGAAGCTTTCTTT; CDR3aa: CASSLEPLLTGVTEAFF
abundance: -; d_gene: -; j_gene: TRBJ2-2; v_gene: TRBV6-1; CDR3nt: TGTGCCAGCAGTGAAGCTAAGGGGCCGGCACTGTTTTTT; CDR3aa: CASSEAKGPALFF
abundance: -; d_gene: -; j_gene: TRBJ2-7; v_gene: TRBV4-1; CDR3nt: TGCGCCAGCAGCCACGTCGAGATTAGAAGCTCCTACGAGCAGTACTTC; CDR3aa: CASSHVEIRSSYEQYF
abundance: -; d_gene: -; j_gene: TRBJ1-1; v_gene: TRBV6-1; CDR3nt: TGTGCCAGCAGTGAAAGAGGACAGCTTATTGGGGCTTTCTTT; CDR3aa: CASSERGQLIGAFF
abundance: -; d_gene: -; j_gene: TRBJ1-2; v_gene: TRBV28; CDR3nt: TGTGCCAGCAGGGGACGGACAGCGTCTTATTATGGCTACACCTTC; CDR3aa: CASRGRTASYYGYTF
abundance: -; d_gene: TRBD1; j_gene: TRBJ1-3; v_gene: TRBV28; CDR3nt: TGTGCCAGCAGTTTGGGGACAGGGGGCGGTGGAAACACCATATATTTT; CDR3aa: CASSLGTGGGGNTIYF
abundance: once; d_gene: -; j_gene: TRBJ1-1; v_gene: TRBV30; CDR3nt: TGTGCCTGGAATAGGGGAATGAACACTGAAGCTTTCTTT; CDR3aa: CAWNRGMNTEAFF
abundance: -; d_gene: -; j_gene: TRBJ1-1; v_gene: TRBV10-3; CDR3nt: TGTGCCATCAGTGAGTCGGGGACAAGAGCTTTCTTT; CDR3aa: CAISESGTRAFF
abundance: -; d_gene: -; j_gene: TRBJ1-6; v_gene: TRBV11-2; CDR3nt: TGTGCCAGCAGCTTAGAAGGGGAGGGGGTGAATTCACCCCTCCACTTT; CDR3aa: CASSLEGEGVNSPLHF
abundance: -; d_gene: -; j_gene: TRBJ1-5; v_gene: TRBV9; CDR3nt: TGTGCCAGCAGCGTCACAGGTTATAGCAATCAGCCCCAGCATTTT; CDR3aa: CASSVTGYSNQPQHF
abundance: -; d_gene: TRBD1; j_gene: TRBJ1-6; v_gene: TRBV2; CDR3nt: TGTGCCAGCAGATCGGACAGGGCGAGACATTCACCCCTCCACTTT; CDR3aa: CASRSDRARHSPLHF
abundance: -; d_gene: TRBD2; j_gene: TRBJ2-2; v_gene: TRBV19; CDR3nt: TGTGCCAGTAGTATTGACGGGGGGGCTGGCACCGGGGAGCTGTTTTTT; CDR3aa: CASSIDGGAGTGELFF
abundance: -; d_gene: -; j_gene: TRBJ1-5; v_gene: TRBV2; CDR3nt: TGTGCCAGCAGTGAAGCGCTTCGGGGGGATCAGCCCCAGCATTTT; CDR3aa: CASSEALRGDQPQHF
abundance: -; d_gene: -; j_gene: TRBJ2-3; v_gene: TRBV5-5; CDR3nt: TGTGCCAGCAGCCGGGGGGCTAGCACAGATACGCAGTATTTT; CDR3aa: CASSRGASTDTQYF
abundance: -; d_gene: -; j_gene: TRBJ1-4; v_gene: TRBV10-2; CDR3nt: TGCGCCAGCAGTGAAGTAGGGGGAAATAATGAAAAACTGTTTTTT; CDR3aa: CASSEVGGNNEKLFF
abundance: -; d_gene: TRBD1; j_gene: TRBJ2-1; v_gene: TRBV5-4; CDR3nt: TGTGCCAGCAGCTTCCAGGGGGCGACATCCTACAATGAGCAGTTCTTC; CDR3aa: CASSFQGATSYNEQFF
abundance: -; d_gene: -; j_gene: TRBJ1-2; v_gene: TRBV2; CDR3nt: TGTGCCAGCAGGAGATGGGGCAGGGGAAACTATGGCTACACCTTC; CDR3aa: CASRRWGRGNYGYTF
abundance: many; d_gene: TRBD1; j_gene: TRBJ2-3; v_gene: TRBV2; CDR3nt: TGTGCCAGCAGGGGGACAGGGGGCAGTACGCAGTATTTT; CDR3aa: CASRGTGGSTQYF
abundance: medium-sized; d_gene: TRBD2; j_gene: TRBJ2-1; v_gene: TRBV5-1; CDR3nt: TGCGCCAGCAGCGCTAGCGGGGGTTACAATGAGCAGTTCTTC; CDR3aa: CASSASGGYNEQFF
abundance: -; d_gene: -; j_gene: TRBJ1-2; v_gene: TRBV19; CDR3nt: TGTGCCAGTAGTATGGCTTTCGTCTATGGCTACACCTTC; CDR3aa: CASSMAFVYGYTF
abundance: few; d_gene: -; j_gene: TRBJ1-2; v_gene: TRBV4-1; CDR3nt: TGCGCCAGCAGCCCTCGACAGAACTATGGCTACACCTTC; CDR3aa: CASSPRQNYGYTF
abundance: -; d_gene: TRBD1; j_gene: TRBJ1-2; v_gene: TRBV9; CDR3nt: TGTGCCAGCAGCGTCGTGACAGGGATTAACTATGGCTACACCTTC; CDR3aa: CASSVVTGINYGYTF
abundance: -; d_gene: TRBD2; j_gene: TRBJ2-7; v_gene: TRBV11-2; CDR3nt: TGTGCCAGCAGCTTAGAGCGGACTAGCTCCTACGAGCAGTACTTC; CDR3aa: CASSLERTSSYEQYF
abundance: -; d_gene: -; j_gene: TRBJ1-4; v_gene: TRBV7-6; CDR3nt: TGTGCCAGCAGCTTAGGAGGGGACACCTTTGAAAAACTGTTTTTT; CDR3aa: CASSLGGDTFEKLFF